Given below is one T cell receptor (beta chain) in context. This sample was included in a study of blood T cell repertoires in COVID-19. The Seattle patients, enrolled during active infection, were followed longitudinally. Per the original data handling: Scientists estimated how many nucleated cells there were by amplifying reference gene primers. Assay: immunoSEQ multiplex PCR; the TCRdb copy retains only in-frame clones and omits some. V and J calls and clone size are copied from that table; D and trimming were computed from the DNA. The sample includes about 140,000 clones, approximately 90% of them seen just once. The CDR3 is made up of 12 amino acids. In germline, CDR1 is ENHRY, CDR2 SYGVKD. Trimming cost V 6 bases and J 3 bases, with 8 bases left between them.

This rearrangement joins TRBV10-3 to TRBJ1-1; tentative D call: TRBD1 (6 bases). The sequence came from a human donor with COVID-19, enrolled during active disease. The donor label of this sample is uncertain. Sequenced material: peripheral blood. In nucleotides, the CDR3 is TGTGCCATCAGGGCAGGGGACACTGAAGCTTTCTTT. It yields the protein CAIRAGDTEAFF.